A single TCR beta chain is shown here with its context. The antigen this receptor binds is unknown. No much larger clone exists at a distance of one base, and base qualities are not known. This sample is drawn from a study of CD8+CD57+ T cells in acquired aplastic anemia (dated by TCRdb to 2017 to 2018). At the level of the whole study: Extracted DNA from sorted CD4+ and CD8+ cells averaged approximately 3 ug, ranging from about 0.19 to 30 ug. Broad study findings and their caveats: Patients and healthy controls showed no significant difference in CD8+ Simpson's diversity (P=0.060). Some 30 CD8+ CDR3 sequences were found to be shared between patients and controls, but these sequences appeared to be highly expressed in patients and within the immunodominant clones of the patients.

Profiling of TCR beta VDJ combinations and CDR3 sequences used genomic DNA as the template. An Illumina HiSeq 2000 was used for TCR repertoire sequencing. The authors processed their data as follows. Repertoire assessment relied on Simpson's diversity index, CDR3 size and DJ length profiles, and TRBV/TRBJ rearrangement plots. The most abundant DNA sequence in the deep sequencing data was taken as the immunodominant clone. CDR3 amino acid sequences were screened for sharing across subjects and compared with published repertoires and the VDJdb database. TCRdb trimmed public reads at Q25 via fastp, called clones via MiXCR and kept in-frame beta chains. Merged by CDR3 protein, the rows form single entries marked with the most common genes and DNA. The V and J calls were not made by the authors but by TCRdb's processing. The sample table records approximately 270,000 distinct CDR3 sequences; 45% to 65% of these occur just once. The ten largest make up 7% to 9% of the sample.

The germline V and J ends show losses of 7 bases and 7 bases respectively, and no gene match explains 3 bases of the junction. The CDR3 spans 12 residues, from the cysteine through the phenylalanine. CDR3 DNA is the only sequence kept; it has 36 bases, read in frame from the first base. According to the germline V gene (reference sequence), CDR1 reads SEHNR and CDR2 reads FQNEAQ. In the study, sorted CD4+ and CD8+ blood T cells from patients with severe aplastic anemia and from healthy subjects underwent deep sequencing of TCR repertoires. Ficoll-Paque density gradient centrifugation was used to isolate peripheral blood mononuclear cells. Before DNA extraction, CD4+ and CD8+ T cells were sorted with FACS or magnetic beads.

Material: sorted CD4+, CD8+, or CD8+CD57+ T cells (not recorded which) from PBMCs. Recombination linked TRBV7-9 to TRBJ2-1; TRBD2 fits 8 bases in the junction. This receptor was identified in a human donor with severe aplastic anemia or a healthy control (not recorded which). The nucleotide sequence reads TGTGCCAGCAACCGCGGGGGGAATGAGCAGTTCTTC. Translation gives CASNRGGNEQFF.